This T cell receptor beta chain stems from a study of blood T cell repertoires in COVID-19. Study at large: Samples of COVID-19 (acute and convalescent) were obtained from the United States, Italy and Spain.

Participants, about 18 to 95 years old, spanned 25 or so US areas. Recovered participants had two consecutive negative NP/OP PCR tests, healthcare professional clearance, or symptom resolution. The authors' processing: Reference gene primer amplification gave nucleated cell count estimates. Profiling relied on immunoSEQ multiplex PCR, and the TCRdb table lists in-frame clones only, not all of them. V and J calls and clone size follow that table, whereas D and trimming were derived from the DNA. The sample holds 250,000 to 350,000 clones, around nine tenths seen once. Trimming cost V 3 bases and J 0 bases, with 11 bases left between them. The CDR3 consists of 16 residues. Germline CDR1 reads KGHSH; CDR2 reads LQKENI.

The TCR originated in a man aged 55 to 70 who had recovered from COVID-19. The chain couples TRBV18 to TRBJ1-4; perhaps TRBD1 as D (6 bases). Source material: PBMCs or T cells enriched from blood (not recorded which). The CDR3 loop is CASSPTRTATNEKLFF. CDR3 in DNA: TGTGCCAGCTCACCGACGAGGACAGCAACTAATGAAAAACTGTTTTTT.